The present entry profiles one TCR beta chain with its context. The assay was immunoSEQ multiplex PCR, and TCRdb's table has in-frame clones only and misses some. The data hold about 81,000 clones, with roughly 78% observed a single time. The data belong to a study of radiotherapy plus CTLA-4 blockade in lung cancer. The CDR3 length is 15 residues. Trimming removed 3 bases from V and 4 bases from J; junction bases left unmatched: 4. Germline lookup yields CDR1 SGDLS and CDR2 YYNGEE. The sequence came from a human donor with non-small cell lung cancer that progressed on radiotherapy plus ipilimumab. Sample: peripheral blood, taken from a patient treated with radiotherapy plus ipilimumab. The gene calls are TRBV9 and TRBJ2-1; 10 nucleotides agree with TRBD1. CDR3: CASSGRQGAYNEQFF. In DNA, the CDR3 is TGTGCCAGCAGCGGCCGACAGGGGGCTTACAATGAGCAGTTCTTC. The full variable domain, in which reference TRBV9 and TRBJ2-1 provide the parts outside the CDR3, is DSGVTQTPKHLITATGQRVTLRCSPRSGDLSVYWYQQSLDQGLQFLIQYYNGEERAKGNILERFSAQQFPDLHSELNLSSLELGDSALYFCASSGRQGAYNEQFFGPGTRLTVL.